This TCR beta chain was retrieved from a study of early T cells in non-severe SARS-CoV-2 infection. Study results and caveats: Using VDJdb, the matching emphasized anti-spike CD8 responses while missing private and CD4 specificities.

The sample holds a few counts of this clonotype. Its antigen is unknown. Researchers tagged individual cDNA molecules with unique molecular identifiers. In TCRdb, the 5' RACE reads were re-called with MiXCR into one record per CDR3 protein. This table has around 72,000 distinct CDR3 sequences, around 9.1% appearing once. The receptor comes from an adult who was a healthcare worker with PCR-confirmed SARS-CoV-2 infection or an uninfected control (not recorded which). The material sequenced was whole blood, taken at baseline.

The CDR3: CASSPGEDTEAFF. Here the CDR3 DNA reads TGTGCCAGCTCACCAGGGGAGGATACTGAAGCTTTCTTT. V is TRBV18 and J is TRBJ1-1; D unclear. V was clipped by 2 bases and J by 5 bases, with 9 bases between them. This CDR3 spans 13 amino acids. Looked up from germline, CDR1 is KGHSH and CDR2 is LQKENI.